A single sample gave rise to the 23 T cell receptor beta chains below, sequenced in a study of Ad26.COV2.S vaccination and SARS-CoV-2 variants. The repertoire was sequenced with immunoSEQ multiplex PCR; TCRdb's copy has only in-frame clones and lacks some. The table has about 390,000 clones, 80% to 90% seen once. Treatment described: roughly 18 received Ad26.COV2.S at low or high dose, single or two shots; several received placebo; per-sample allocation not given. Repertoires come from day 63 after the first vaccine or placebo injection. The input for sequencing was peripheral blood, taken in a trial of Ad26.COV2.S vaccine versus placebo. The receptors stem from a person aged 18-65 years who received the Ad26.COV2.S COVID-19 vaccine or a placebo.

This chain joins TRBV29-1 and TRBJ2-7, with D possibly matching TRBD2 (6 bases). Per the germline V gene, CDR1 is SQVTM and CDR2 is ANQGSEA. The CDR3 has 14 amino acids. Trimming took 3 bases from V and 3 from J, leaving 15 bases between them. In nucleotides, the CDR3 is TGCAGCGTTGATGGGGGACGGGGGAACTACGAGCAGTACTTC. This translates into CSVDGGRGNYEQYF.

The chain combines TRBV30 with TRBJ1-1; 9 bases are a match to TRBD1. The CDR3 consists of 14 residues. V shed 0 bases and J 4 bases; nucleotides not matched to a gene: 3. The germline gives CDR1 GTSNPN, CDR2 SVGIG (reference sequence). Here the CDR3 reads CAWSVDRGGTEAFF. CDR3 coding DNA: TGTGCCTGGAGTGTGGACAGGGGCGGCACTGAAGCTTTCTTT.

The rearrangement joins TRBV6-2 or TRBV6-3 to TRBJ1-2, with TRBD1 as a possible D gene (5 bases). V was pared by 6 bases and J by 7 bases, with 12 bases between. The CDR3 runs to 12 residues. The germline V gene encodes CDR1 MNHEY and CDR2 SVGEGT. Here the CDR3 reads CASSKTDTGYTF. CDR3 bases: TGTGCCAGCAGCAAGACAGATACTGGCTACACCTTC.

The chain is built from TRBV5-6 and TRBJ2-2, with unresolved D. The CDR3 consists of 14 residues. Germline-derived CDR1 and CDR2 are SGHDT and YYEEEE. The germline V and J ends were trimmed by 0 bases and 2 bases, with 5 bases remaining between them. CDR3 amino acids: CASSLDGNTGELFF. In nucleotides, the CDR3 is TGTGCCAGCAGCTTGGACGGTAACACCGGGGAGCTGTTTTTT.

J is TRBJ2-1 and V is TRBV25-1; D might be TRBD1 (6 bases). The CDR3 sequence is 14 residues long. Trimming removed 9 bases from V and 8 bases from J, with 20 bases in between. Looked up from germline, CDR1 is MGHDK and CDR2 is SYGVNS. In nucleotides, the CDR3 is TGTGCCAGTTCGCAGGCAGGGGATTTAGATGAGCAGTTCTTC. Protein sequence: CASSQAGDLDEQFF.

The rearrangement joins TRBV19 to TRBJ2-7, with 9 bases lining up with TRBD2. Germline V gene data show CDR1 as LNHDA and CDR2 as SQIVND (reference sequence). V shed 5 bases, J shed 7 bases, and the junction held 12 bases outside the gene matches. This CDR3 comprises 15 residues. The CDR3 spells CASSPASGARGEQYF. CDR3 nucleotide sequence: TGTGCCAGTAGTCCGGCTAGCGGGGCCCGGGGGGAGCAGTACTTC. Combining the CDR3 with reference TRBV19 and TRBJ2-7 gives the whole variable domain DGGITQSPKYLFRKEGQNVTLSCEQNLNHDAMYWYRQDPGQGLRLIYYSQIVNDFQKGDIAEGYSVSREKKESFPLTVTSAQKNPTAFYLCASSPASGARGEQYFGPGTRLTVT.

This chain links TRBV12-3 or TRBV12-4 with TRBJ1-3; perhaps TRBD1 as D (6 bases). V was pared by 6 bases and J by 5 bases, with 11 bases between. This CDR3 has 13 residues. For the CDR3, the DNA is TGTGCCAGCAGCCCACAGGGAAGAAACACCATATATTTT. Its translation is CASSPQGRNTIYF.

The rearrangement links TRBV5-1 to TRBJ2-7; D is unclear. This CDR3 is 12 amino acids long. V was shortened by 1 base and J by 3 bases, with 5 bases between the two germline ends. Germline V lookup: CDR1 SGHRS, CDR2 YFSETQ. Written as DNA, the CDR3 is TGCGCCAGCAGCTTGAGCCTCTACGAGCAGTACTTC. It translates to CASSLSLYEQYF.

V and J are TRBV6-5 and TRBJ2-1, with D unclear. CDR3 size: 15 residues. V lost 0 bases, J lost 1 base, and 7 bases lay in between. CDR1 MNHEY and CDR2 SVGAGI come from the germline V gene. CDR3 bases: TGTGCCAGCAGTTACTCGGGCCCGTCCTACAATGAGCAGTTCTTC. Translating it yields CASSYSGPSYNEQFF.

The rearrangement joins TRBV5-4 to TRBJ2-3; 8 bases fit TRBD2. This CDR3 is built from 16 residues. With V trimmed by 4 bases and J by 0 bases, 7 bases remained unmatched. CDR1 is SGHNT and CDR2 is YYREEE in the germline V gene (reference sequence). Here the CDR3 DNA reads TGTGCCAGCAGCGGAGCGGGGGCCACTAGCACAGATACGCAGTATTTT. Its translation: CASSGAGATSTDTQYF.

The DNA for the CDR3 is TGTGCCAGTAGTATGGACATCCCTAACTACAATGAGCAGTTCTTC. Encoded protein: CASSMDIPNYNEQFF. This sequence joins TRBV19 and TRBJ2-1; D is perhaps TRBD1 (5 bases). There are 15 residues in the CDR3. Looked up from germline, CDR1 is LNHDA and CDR2 is SQIVND (reference sequence). Trimming removed 3 bases from V and 3 bases from J, with 12 bases in between.

There are a few counts of this clone. V is TRBV25-1 and J is TRBJ2-3; D call uncertain. This CDR3 is 14 amino acids long. CDR1 is MGHDK and CDR2 is SYGVNS in the germline V gene. V lost 4 bases and J lost 3, with 11 bases in between. The CDR3 DNA is TGTGCCAGCAGTGTTTCGTTGTCAACAGATACGCAGTATTTT. Encoded protein: CASSVSLSTDTQYF.

The rearrangement links TRBV4-2 to TRBJ2-7, with D perhaps matching TRBD1 (7 bases). The V gene lost 0 bases and the J gene lost 6 bases, with 30 bases spanning the gap. CDR1 is LGHNA and CDR2 is YNFKEQ in the germline V gene. The CDR3 totals 20 residues. The CDR3 DNA reads TGTGCCAGCAGCCAAGATGGAGGAGGGGGCCCCACTGGGTGGGGACGCGAGCAGTACTTC. Protein sequence: CASSQDGGGGPTGWGREQYF.

The chain uses TRBV9 and TRBJ1-6; D remains unclear. Germline V lookup: CDR1 SGDLS, CDR2 YYNGEE. With 0 bases removed from V and 10 bases from J, the gap between germline ends came to 8 bases. The CDR3 is made up of 13 amino acids. CDR3 sequence (DNA): TGTGCCAGCAGCGTAGAAGGTGGGTCACCCCTCCACTTT. Amino acids: CASSVEGGSPLHF.

Many counts were recorded for this clone. The chain couples TRBV7-1 to TRBJ1-6; 10 nucleotides align to TRBD1. TRBV7-1 is classed as an ORF, of uncertain function. Germline trimming cut 1 base from V and 0 bases from J; bases unmatched to any gene: 21. This CDR3 has 24 residues. CDR3 in DNA: TGTGCCAGCAGCTCAGACCGCGGGTATCTAACCGCGGGACAGGGGAACTCCTATAATTCACCCCTCCACTTT. Amino acids: CASSSDRGYLTAGQGNSYNSPLHF.

The rearrangement uses TRBV6-5 and TRBJ1-2, with 9 bases lining up with TRBD1. V lost 7 bases and J lost 3; bases outside the gene matches: 6. CDR3 length: 14 amino acids. Per the germline V gene, CDR1 is MNHEY and CDR2 is SVGAGI. The chain's CDR3 is CASTYRGLDYGYTF. The CDR3 DNA follows: TGTGCCAGCACCTACAGGGGGCTTGACTATGGCTACACCTTC.

The chain combines TRBV7-9 with TRBJ2-6; unclear D gene. V gave up 5 bases and J gave up 4 bases, with 9 bases separating them. Germline CDR1 and CDR2: SEHNR and FQNEAQ (reference sequence). This CDR3 region has 14 residues. The CDR3 DNA follows: TGTGCCAGCAGCCTACGGTCCGGGGCCAACGTCCTGACTTTC. Translating gives CASSLRSGANVLTF.

The J gene is TRBJ2-5, the V gene TRBV9, with TRBD2 identical over 7 bases. V gave up 4 bases and J gave up 4 bases; unmatched junction bases: 10. The CDR3 totals 15 residues. Looked up from germline, CDR1 is SGDLS and CDR2 is YYNGEE. Written as DNA, the CDR3 is TGTGCCAGCAGCCCCTCTCTAGGGGAGGGAGAGACCCAGTACTTC. It yields the protein CASSPSLGEGETQYF.

V and J are TRBV19 and TRBJ2-1, with 8 bases identical to TRBD2. After removal of 4 bases from V and 8 bases from J, the junction contained 7 bases not matched to a gene. This CDR3 region has 14 residues. Germline loops: CDR1 LNHDA, CDR2 SQIVND (reference sequence). For the CDR3, the DNA is TGTGCCAGTAGTACGAGGACTAGCAGCCATGAGCAGTTCTTC. It yields the protein CASSTRTSSHEQFF.

V gene TRBV6-1 combines with J gene TRBJ1-1, with D tentatively TRBD1 (5 bases). The CDR3 is made up of 16 amino acids. The germline V gene has CDR1 MNHNS and CDR2 SASEGT. The V end lost 2 bases, the J end lost 0 bases, and 13 bases lay between the germline ends. The chain's CDR3 is CASSEWPPGLNTEAFF. The CDR3, as DNA: TGTGCCAGCAGTGAATGGCCACCAGGGCTGAACACTGAAGCTTTCTTT.

The J gene is TRBJ1-5, the V gene TRBV19, with D possibly matching TRBD1 (6 bases). V was pared by 7 bases and J by 0 bases, with 19 bases between. This CDR3 has 17 amino acids. CDR1 is LNHDA, CDR2 SQIVND, per germline (reference sequence). The chain's CDR3 is CASKKDTDRPSNQPQHF. In DNA, the CDR3 is TGTGCCAGTAAGAAGGACACCGACAGGCCTAGCAATCAGCCCCAGCATTTT.

The CDR3 region has the DNA TGTGCCAGCAGCTTAGAACTAGCGGGGCCTTCCTATGAGCAGTTCTTC. It is translated as CASSLELAGPSYEQFF. J is TRBJ2-1 and V is TRBV7-9, with 10 bases that match TRBD2. The CDR3 extends over 16 amino acids. CDR1 and CDR2 (germline): SEHNR, FQNEAQ (reference sequence). With V trimmed by 1 base and J by 8 bases, 8 bases remained unmatched.

This chain joins TRBV3-1 (or the pseudogene TRBV3-2) and TRBJ1-5; D is ambiguous. The CDR3 is 15 amino acids. Per germline, CDR1 LGHDT and CDR2 YNNKEL (reference sequence). Trimming took off 1 base at V and 2 bases at J, with 9 bases between the two ends. The DNA for the CDR3 is TGTGCCAGCAGCCAAGCCCCCCATGGCAATCAGCCCCAGCATTTT. Amino acids: CASSQAPHGNQPQHF.